These 19 T cell receptor beta chains came from one sample sequenced in a study of early T cells in non-severe SARS-CoV-2 infection. TCRdb re-analysed the 5' RACE reads in MiXCR, keeping a single row per CDR3 protein. The sample has tens of thousands of distinct CDR3 sequences, around 9.3% seen once. Sequenced sample: whole blood. All receptors come from an adult who was a healthcare worker with PCR-confirmed SARS-CoV-2 infection or an uninfected control (not recorded which).

Ten or more counts support this clonotype. This chain joins TRBV15 and TRBJ2-1; D might be TRBD2 (6 bases). V was shortened by 0 bases and J by 9 bases, with 12 bases between the two germline ends. Germline V gene sequence: CDR1 LNHNV, CDR2 YYDKDF (reference sequence). The CDR3 runs to 14 residues. The CDR3 coding sequence is TGTGCCACCAGCAGAGATACGGGAGTAGGTGAGCAGTTCTTC. Its protein product is CATSRDTGVGEQFF.

In this sample, this clonotype turned up a few times. This CDR3 reads CASSRGGGSSYEQYF. CDR3 nucleotides: TGTGCCAGCAGCCGGGGTGGCGGCAGCTCCTACGAGCAGTACTTC. The chain has TRBV4-2 and TRBJ2-7; no firm D call. V shed 4 bases and J shed 0 bases, with 13 bases lying between them. CDR1 and CDR2 (germline): LGHNA, YNFKEQ. CDR3 length: 15 amino acids.

This clonotype was detected a few times. The gene calls are TRBV7-3 and TRBJ2-1; TRBD1 matches at 8 bases. This CDR3 has 15 residues. Germline assignment: CDR1 SGHTA and CDR2 FQGTGA. J lost 4 bases, V lost 2 bases, and 4 bases had no gene match. The CDR3 DNA reads as TGTGCCAGCAGCTTAGGGACAGGCGTTTACAATGAGCAGTTCTTC. This encodes CASSLGTGVYNEQFF.

This clonotype was recorded at least ten times. This chain links TRBV30 with TRBJ1-1; the D is unclear. The CDR3 extends over 15 amino acids. In germline, CDR1 is GTSNPN, CDR2 SVGIG (reference sequence). V lost 2 bases, J lost 0 bases, and 13 bases lay in between. CDR3 DNA sequence: TGTGCCTGGAGTCCTCCGGGAGCTATGAACACTGAAGCTTTCTTT. Its translation: CAWSPPGAMNTEAFF. Using reference TRBV30 and TRBJ1-1 for the parts outside the CDR3, the full variable domain is SQTIHQWPATLVQPVGSPLSLECTVEGTSNPNLYWYRQAAGRGLQLLFYSVGIGQISSEVPQNLSASRPQDRQFILSSKKLLLSDSGFYLCAWSPPGAMNTEAFFGQGTRLTVV.

The chain is built from TRBV5-1 and TRBJ2-3; 8 nucleotides match TRBD2. The CDR3 is 15 residues long. V dropped 2 bases and J dropped 6; count of bases not matched to a gene: 8. Germline CDR1 reads SGHRS; CDR2 reads YFSETQ. Here the CDR3 DNA reads TGCGCCAGCAGCTTTGGACTAGCTGGTTCGGATACGCAGTATTTT. Protein sequence: CASSFGLAGSDTQYF.

This clonotype showed up many times. The rearrangement links TRBV28 to TRBJ1-3; D perhaps matches TRBD1 (5 bases). The CDR3 spans 15 residues. The germline V gene encodes CDR1 MDHEN and CDR2 SYDVKM. Trimming cost V 7 bases and J 0 bases, with 13 bases left between them. The CDR3: CASMGDGGSGNTIYF. The DNA of the CDR3 is TGTGCCAGCATGGGGGACGGAGGCTCTGGAAACACCATATATTTT. The full variable domain, rest sourced from reference TRBV28 and TRBJ1-3, is DVKVTQSSRYLVKRTGEKVFLECVQDMDHENMFWYRQDPGLGLRLIYFSYDVKMKEKGDIPEGYSVSREKKERFSLILESASTNQTSMYLCASMGDGGSGNTIYFGEGSWLTVV.

The rearrangement links TRBV5-1 to TRBJ1-1; D is possibly TRBD1 (5 bases). The CDR3 sequence is 14 residues long. CDR1 and CDR2 (germline): SGHRS, YFSETQ. V lost 0 bases and J 10 bases, leaving 16 bases between the germline ends. The CDR3 DNA follows: TGCGCCAGCAGCTTGGTACAGGCCAGTCAGGTAGCTTTCTTT. Translation: CASSLVQASQVAFF.

This clonotype has ten or more counts. The CDR3 nucleotides are TGCAGTGCTAGTCGAGGGACGGCTCAGCCCCAGCATTTT. Encoded protein: CSASRGTAQPQHF. The gene calls are TRBV20-1 and TRBJ1-5, with a weak D call TRBD1 (5 bases). With 3 bases removed from V and 6 bases from J, the gap between germline ends came to 12 bases. Germline CDR1 reads DFQATT; CDR2 reads SNEGSKA (reference sequence). The CDR3 is 13 amino acids.

This clonotype was found many times. The V gene is TRBV24-1, the J gene TRBJ1-1; possible D gene TRBD1, 5 bases. Trimming took off 6 bases at V and 2 bases at J, with 6 bases between the two ends. The CDR3 is made up of 12 amino acids. Germline V gene data show CDR1 as KGHDR and CDR2 as SFDVKD. The CDR3 is CATSRGNTEAFF. In DNA, the CDR3 is TGTGCCACCAGTAGGGGTAACACTGAAGCTTTCTTT.

Ten or more counts support this clonotype. This chain joins TRBV7-2 and TRBJ2-1; D is undetermined. The CDR3 runs 15 residues. Trimming took 1 base from V and 2 from J, leaving 9 bases between them. Looked up from germline, CDR1 is SGHTA and CDR2 is FQGNSA. CDR3 in DNA: TGTGCCAGCAGCTTAGGTAGGGTAACCTACAATGAGCAGTTCTTC. This encodes CASSLGRVTYNEQFF.

This clonotype came up a few times. The chain carries TRBV5-4 and TRBJ2-2, with 8 nucleotides matching TRBD2. Germline CDR1 is SGHNT and CDR2 is YYREEE (reference sequence). V was pared by 2 bases and J by 2 bases, with 2 bases of the junction left unmatched. CDR3 length: 15 residues. The CDR3 coding sequence is TGTGCCAGCAGCTTTAGCGGGATAAACACCGGGGAGCTGTTTTTT. Its protein product is CASSFSGINTGELFF.

This clonotype has more than one count but fewer than ten. This sequence joins TRBV4-2 and TRBJ2-5; D perhaps matches TRBD2 (5 bases). V was shortened by 3 bases and J by 1 base, with 12 bases between the two germline ends. The V gene's germline CDR1 is LGHNA and CDR2 YNFKEQ. The CDR3 is made up of 15 amino acids. The CDR3 is CASSQDSTLQETQYF. The CDR3 nucleotides read TGTGCCAGCAGCCAGGACTCGACACTCCAAGAGACCCAGTACTTC.

This clonotype was found a few times. The chain uses TRBV19 and TRBJ2-6; 7 bases match TRBD1. The CDR3 has 17 residues. CDR1 and CDR2 (germline): LNHDA, SQIVND (reference sequence). V lost 5 bases, J lost 0 bases, and 7 bases stayed unmatched. DNA for the CDR3: TGTGCCAGTAGTCTGACAGGGAAGAGCTCTGGGGCCAACGTCCTGACTTTC. It specifies CASSLTGKSSGANVLTF. Complete variable domain (other parts from reference TRBV19 and TRBJ2-6): DGGITQSPKYLFRKEGQNVTLSCEQNLNHDAMYWYRQDPGQGLRLIYYSQIVNDFQKGDIAEGYSVSREKKESFPLTVTSAQKNPTAFYLCASSLTGKSSGANVLTFGAGSRLTVL.

This clonotype showed up just a few times. This chain uses TRBV12-3 or TRBV12-4 with TRBJ1-2; weak D call: TRBD1 (6 bases). The CDR3 runs to 14 residues. Trimming stripped 5 bases from V and 7 bases from J, with 17 bases between. The CDR3 region is CASSLRQALFGYTF. The CDR3 nucleotides are TGTGCCAGCAGTCTTCGACAGGCCCTATTTGGCTACACCTTC.

This clonotype was picked up many times. This sequence joins TRBV6-2 or TRBV6-3 and TRBJ2-1; D unresolved. This CDR3 region has 13 residues. V lost 5 bases and J 8 bases, leaving 13 bases between the germline ends. Germline values: CDR1 MNHEY, CDR2 SVGEGT. CDR3 sequence reads: CASSVGPTDEQFF. In nucleotides, the CDR3 is TGTGCCAGCAGTGTGGGCCCGACCGATGAGCAGTTCTTC.

CDR3 bases: TGTGCCAGCAGCGGGTTAAACACCGGGGAGCTGTTTTTT. Its protein is CASSGLNTGELFF. The chain has TRBV28 and TRBJ2-2; D unresolved. Germline V CDR1 and CDR2: MDHEN, SYDVKM. Trimming pared 6 bases from V and 2 bases from J, leaving 7 bases between. The CDR3 spans 13 residues.

The sample holds many counts of this clonotype. V gene TRBV18 combines with J gene TRBJ1-4; TRBD1 matches 7 bases. Germline V gene lookup returns CDR1 KGHSH and CDR2 LQKENI. The CDR3 is 14 residues long. After removal of 3 bases from V and 7 bases from J, the junction contained 5 bases not matched to a gene. The CDR3 region is CASSPTGRLEKLFF. CDR3 DNA sequence: TGTGCCAGCTCACCGACAGGGAGGCTTGAAAAACTGTTTTTT.

In its sample, this clonotype was seen many times. The chain recombines TRBV7-9 with TRBJ2-7; 8 nucleotides align to TRBD1. The junction had 7 bases not matched to a gene; V was cut back by 3 bases and J by 6 bases. The CDR3 runs to 14 residues. Germline CDR1 is SEHNR and CDR2 is FQNEAQ (reference sequence). CDR3 amino acids: CASSFSTGDVEQYF. The CDR3, as DNA: TGTGCCAGCAGCTTCTCGACAGGGGATGTCGAGCAGTACTTC. Full variable domain (rest looked up from reference TRBV7-9 and TRBJ2-7): DTGVSQNPRHKITKRGQNVTFRCDPISEHNRLYWYRQTLGQGPEFLTYFQNEAQLEKSRLLSDRFSAERPKGSFSTLEIQRTEQGDSAMYLCASSFSTGDVEQYFGPGTRLTVT.

This clonotype was observed at least ten times. The gene calls are TRBV20-1 and TRBJ1-3; 9 positions agree with TRBD1. CDR3 length: 14 amino acids. The V gene end was trimmed by 5 bases and the J gene end by 4 bases; junction bases not matched to a gene: 6. Germline CDR1 reads DFQATT; CDR2 reads SNEGSKA (reference sequence). The DNA for the CDR3 is TGCAGTGCTCAACAGGGGGCGGAAGGAAACACCATATATTTT. The encoded protein is CSAQQGAEGNTIYF.